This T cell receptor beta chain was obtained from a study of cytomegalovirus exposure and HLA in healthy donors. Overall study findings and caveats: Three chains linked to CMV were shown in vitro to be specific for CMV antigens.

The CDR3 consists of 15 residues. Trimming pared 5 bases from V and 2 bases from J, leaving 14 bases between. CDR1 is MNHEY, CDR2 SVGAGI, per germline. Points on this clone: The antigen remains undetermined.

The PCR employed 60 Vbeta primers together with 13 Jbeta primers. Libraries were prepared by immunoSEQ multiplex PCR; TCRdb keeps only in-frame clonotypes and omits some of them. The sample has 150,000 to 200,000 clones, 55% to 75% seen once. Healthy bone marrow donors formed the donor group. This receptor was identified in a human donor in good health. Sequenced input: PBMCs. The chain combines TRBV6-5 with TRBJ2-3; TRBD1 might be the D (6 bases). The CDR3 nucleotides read TGTGCCAGCAGTAGCGACAGGCCTCACACAGATACGCAGTATTTT. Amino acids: CASSSDRPHTDTQYF.